The T cell receptor beta chain described here comes from a study of regulatory T cells in long-lasting Graves disease. Arm-PCR of CDR3 regions and iRepertoire HTBI primers were the basis on which TCR beta libraries were built. TCRdb ran MiXCR on the multiplex PCR reads and lists one entry per CDR3 protein. The sample lists some 450,000 distinct CDR3 sequences, around 17% occurring once. Germline CDR1 and CDR2: DFQATT and SNEGSKA (reference sequence). This CDR3 region has 16 residues. V shed 0 bases and J shed 0 bases, with 12 bases lying between them. Time point given: newly diagnosed GD, antithyroid drugs for less than 3 months. PBMC-derived RNA was used for the TCR library. This clonotype occurred many times. The data also belong to a second study, concerning T cells in Graves' hyperthyroidism and ophthalmopathy. Per that paper: Blood samples included most of the expanded thyroid clonotypes exceeding 0.001.

V is TRBV20-1 and J is TRBJ2-1; a possible D gene is TRBD2 (5 bases). The sequence came from a woman aged 25 to 39 with Graves disease. The sample in question was peripheral blood mononuclear cells (PBMCs), obtained at new diagnosis, from a patient treated with antithyroid drugs. The CDR3 bases are TGCAGTGCTAGAGATCACGGGGTCCTCTCCTACAATGAGCAGTTCTTC. Its translation is CSARDHGVLSYNEQFF.